This paragraph reports one T cell receptor (beta chain). The sample is drawn from a study of blood T cell repertoires in COVID-19. Whole-study context: T cells, B-cell-depleted T cells, or PBMCs provided the cDNA or gDNA that served as material.

Assay used: immunoSEQ multiplex PCR; TCRdb lists only in-frame clones, some missing. The data show 87,000 or so clones, around 87% seen once. Sequences were obtained from peripheral blood. This receptor was taken from a human donor with acute or convalescent COVID-19. The donor label of this sample is uncertain.

The CDR3 region has the DNA TGTGCCAGCAGTGTACAGGCTGGGACAGCCTACGAGCAGTACTTC. Translated, it gives CASSVQAGTAYEQYF. V gene TRBV5-5 combines with J gene TRBJ2-7, with 7 bases matching TRBD1. Germline CDR1 and CDR2: SGHKS and YYEKEE (reference sequence). CDR3 size: 15 residues. The V gene end was trimmed by 5 bases and the J gene end by 2 bases; junction bases not matched to a gene: 10.